The present T cell receptor (beta chain) was sequenced within a study of CD8 T cells in ankylosing spondylitis. The V gene's germline CDR1 is SGHKS and CDR2 YYEKEE (reference sequence). The CDR3 contains 16 residues. Germline trimming cut 4 bases from V and 0 bases from J; bases unmatched to any gene: 3. Only a few counts were recorded for this clonotype. The antigen remains unidentified. TCRdb processed the 5' RACE reads anew with MiXCR; each CDR3 protein has one entry. This table holds just over 350,000 distinct CDR3 sequences, 20% found once. Notes on the study in general: Reportedly, matched ankylosing spondylitis synovial fluid was significantly enriched for disease-linked clones. A TCR beta motif of about eight highly homologous variants seemed to mark ankylosing spondylitis blood.

The receptor was isolated from a male donor with ankylosing spondylitis or in good health (not recorded which). The chain couples TRBV5-5 to TRBJ2-1; 11 positions match TRBD2. Sequenced material: blood, either unsorted or a sorted T cell fraction (not recorded which). CDR3 sequence reads: CASSLTSGDSYNEQFF. CDR3 sequence (DNA): TGTGCCAGCAGCCTGACTAGCGGGGACTCCTACAATGAGCAGTTCTTC. The full variable domain, completed using reference TRBV5-5 and TRBJ2-1, is DAGVTQSPTHLIKTRGQQVTLRCSPISGHKSVSWYQQVLGQGPQFIFQYYEKEERGRGNFPDRFSARQFPNYSSELNVNALLLGDSALYLCASSLTSGDSYNEQFFGPGTRLTVL.